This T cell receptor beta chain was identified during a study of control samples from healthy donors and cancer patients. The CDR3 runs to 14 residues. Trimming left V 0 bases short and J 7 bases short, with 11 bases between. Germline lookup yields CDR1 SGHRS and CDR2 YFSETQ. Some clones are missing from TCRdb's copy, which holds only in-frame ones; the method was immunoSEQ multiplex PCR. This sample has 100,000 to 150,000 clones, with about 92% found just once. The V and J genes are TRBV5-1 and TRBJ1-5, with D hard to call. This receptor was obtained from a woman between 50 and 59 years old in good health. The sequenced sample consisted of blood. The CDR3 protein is CASSLEGGVQPQHF. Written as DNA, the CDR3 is TGCGCCAGCAGCTTGGAGGGTGGGGTCCAGCCCCAGCATTTT.